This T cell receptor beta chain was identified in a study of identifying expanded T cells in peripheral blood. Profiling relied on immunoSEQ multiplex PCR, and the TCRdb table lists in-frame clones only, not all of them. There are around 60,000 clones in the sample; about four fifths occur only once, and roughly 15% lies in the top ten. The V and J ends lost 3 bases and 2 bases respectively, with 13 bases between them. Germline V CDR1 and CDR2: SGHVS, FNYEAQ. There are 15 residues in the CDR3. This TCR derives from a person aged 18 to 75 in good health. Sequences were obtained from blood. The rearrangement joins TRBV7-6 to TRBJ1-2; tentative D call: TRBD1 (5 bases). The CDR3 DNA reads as TGTGCCAGCAGCTTGGGACGTTTCGGGAACTATGGCTACACCTTC. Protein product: CASSLGRFGNYGYTF.